This T cell receptor beta chain derives from a study of blood T cell repertoires in COVID-19. Overall study context: Spain, Italy and the United States supplied samples that represented acute and convalescent COVID-19. Sample material is recorded as cDNA or gDNA derived from T cells, B-cell-depleted T cells, or PBMCs.

The data were produced by immunoSEQ multiplex PCR, yet TCRdb's version contains in-frame clones alone and is incomplete. The table shows more than 200,000 clones, with 65% to 80% occurring only once. This CDR3 has 13 amino acids. Per the germline V gene, CDR1 is MNHNS and CDR2 is SASEGT. V was pared by 0 bases and J by 6 bases, with 7 bases between. The sequence was collected from a woman in her forties with active or convalescent COVID-19. The chain is built from TRBV6-1 and TRBJ2-3; the D is unclear. Input material: peripheral blood. The CDR3 spells CASSEAYWDTQYF. DNA for the CDR3: TGTGCCAGCAGTGAAGCTTACTGGGATACGCAGTATTTT.